This TCR beta chain was identified in a study of CD8+CD57+ T cells in acquired aplastic anemia. Germline V gene sequence: CDR1 SGHTA, CDR2 FQGNSA. The CDR3 sequence is 13 residues long. Losses at the gene ends were 5 bases for V and 12 bases for J; bases not matched to a gene: 7. This clonotype was seen repeatedly, ten times or more. CD8+CD57+ cell expansion had been shown by flow cytometry in patients chosen for sequencing. Both TCR beta VDJ combination and CDR3 sequence profiling were carried out. Genomic DNA was the template for this profiling. TCRdb analysed the reads with MiXCR anew, one entry per CDR3 protein. The table lists 450,000 to 600,000 distinct CDR3 sequences, around 32% of them singletons.

The sequence was obtained from a human donor with aplastic anemia. The sequenced material came from sorted CD4+, CD8+, or CD8+CD57+ T cells (not recorded which) from PBMCs. The chain carries TRBV7-2 and TRBJ2-7, with 13 bases identical to TRBD2. CDR3 nucleotides: TGTGCCAGCAGCCAAAGGACTAGCGGGAGATTGTACTTC. This sequence encodes CASSQRTSGRLYF. Combining the CDR3 with reference TRBV7-2 and TRBJ2-7 gives the whole variable domain GAGVSQSPSNKVTEKGKDVELRCDPISGHTALYWYRQSLGQGLEFLIYFQGNSAPDKSGLPSDRFSAERTGGSVSTLTIQRTQQEDSAVYLCASSQRTSGRLYFGPGTRLTVT.